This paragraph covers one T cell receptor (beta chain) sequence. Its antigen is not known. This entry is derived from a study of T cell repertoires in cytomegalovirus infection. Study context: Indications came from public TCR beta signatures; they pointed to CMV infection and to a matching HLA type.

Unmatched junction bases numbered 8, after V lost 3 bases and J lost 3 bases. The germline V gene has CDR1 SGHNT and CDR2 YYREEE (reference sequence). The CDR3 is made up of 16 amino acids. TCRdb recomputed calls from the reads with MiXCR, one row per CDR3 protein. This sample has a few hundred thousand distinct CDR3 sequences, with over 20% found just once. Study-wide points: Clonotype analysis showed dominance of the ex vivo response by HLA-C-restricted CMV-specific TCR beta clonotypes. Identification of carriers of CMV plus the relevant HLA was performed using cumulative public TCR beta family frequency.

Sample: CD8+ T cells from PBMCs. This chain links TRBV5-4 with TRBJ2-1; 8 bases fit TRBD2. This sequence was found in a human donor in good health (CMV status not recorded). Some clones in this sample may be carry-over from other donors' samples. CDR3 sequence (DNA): TGTGCCAGCAGCTCGGTTAGCGGGGACAACTACAATGAGCAGTTCTTC. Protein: CASSSVSGDNYNEQFF.